The T cell receptor (beta chain) under discussion was sequenced for a study of cytomegalovirus exposure and HLA in healthy donors (dated by TCRdb to the late 2010s). For the study in its entirety: According to an earlier analysis of 587 of the donors, some 180 million T cells yielded approximately 120 million unique TCR beta sequences and 276 Gb of sequence data. A later analysis re-analyzed previously published TCR beta repertoires from about 730 donors and added high-resolution HLA genotyping to study TCR occurrence patterns. All discovery cohort repertoires had been generated on a single sequencing platform. The study combined high-throughput TCR immunosequencing, statistical association of individual TCRs with disease status, and machine learning to predict cytomegalovirus infection status. The genetic ancestry cluster associated with self-reported Caucasian donors included 81% of the 300 to 450 genotyped donors. In addition to the first cohort of around 670 subjects, a separate validation cohort of about 120 different subjects was used. The study aimed to test whether cataloging public T cell receptors could reveal signatures of past pathogen exposure. The study used immunosequencing to profile the T cell repertoires of hundreds of subjects and linked those repertoires to cytomegalovirus serostatus. Donor age, sex, ethnicity and CMV serostatus were compiled alongside the repertoire data. Among some 400 genotyped donors of the cohort, an average of approximately 240,000 unique TCR beta nucleotide sequences was sequenced per donor, of which 15% to 20% were non-productive. To decide whether each TCR beta V gene segment behaved as functional or pseudogenic, an earlier analysis of fewer than 750 of the donors relied on high-throughput TCR beta sequencing. Genome-wide SNP genotypes for about 60% of the 666 donors were used in a later genetic analysis, which treated that subset as a discovery cohort. Because of strong linkage in the cohort, roughly five DR-DQ haplotypes were treated as single units for association and clustering. HLA typing included class I and class II loci at four-digit resolution. The later analysis used no new phenotypic data to find candidate immune exposures, relying instead on TCR beta sequences and their occurrence across donors. The number of typed donors differed by locus: about 620-630 for A, B, C, DRB1 and DQB1; some 500 for DQA1; over 600 for DPA1; and 450 to 480 for DPB1. An early release covering over 500 HLA-typed donors comprised approximately 300 gigabases of sequencing data and tens of millions of unique TCR sequences. The study at large found these results: According to a later analysis, parvovirus B19, influenza, CMV and Epstein-Barr virus appeared linked to several top co-occurrence clusters. Some IMGT-functional V segments, including TRBV6-2 and TRBV6-3, could not be distinguished by the 87-base-pair reads and were therefore excluded. In a later analysis, HLA-associated TCR beta chains were found to be more clonally expanded and to have lower generation probabilities than equally common non-associated chains. Correlated functional status among segregating V segments might be attributable to linkage disequilibrium, but an unknown experimental factor could not be ruled out. Only TCR beta chains were sequenced in this cohort, and the absence of alpha or paired-chain data limited detectable features. Specific HLA alleles were associated with 16,951 TCR beta sequences at a false discovery rate of 0.05 in a later analysis. It was suggested by the authors that the approach could potentially be generalized to other disease states and immunological phenotypes. Because some donors lacked HLA typing at each locus, the association tests relied only on the typed subset. The classifier was reported to diagnose cytomegalovirus status with high specificity and sensitivity in both the original and validation cohorts. In a later analysis, most CMV-associated TCR beta chains were found to appear HLA-restricted, with HLA associations seemingly driven largely by CMV exposure. In vitro tests confirmed that a few of the cytomegalovirus-associated TCR beta chains recognize cytomegalovirus antigens. CMV serostatus was the only immune exposure information available for the cohort. According to a later analysis, TCR association rates differed among HLA loci, with DRB1 alleles showing the most associated TCRs and HLA-C alleles showing the fewest. A group of highly shared sequence variants was considered likely to be a technical artifact of the sequencing pipeline. V-gene and J-gene trimming of TCR beta chains was associated with a missense DCLRE1C variant in a later genetic analysis, and the association was replicated in an independent cohort. Assigning TCR associations to individual alleles was difficult when HLA alleles, especially DR and DQ, strongly co-occurred. In a later genetic analysis, fewer N-insertions in productive TCRs were reported among donors in an Asian-associated ancestry cluster than the approximately 710-donor mean. The earlier analysis of fewer than 750 of the donors excluded about 16 rarely observed V segments, including chromosome 9 orphons, because counts were too low. The study gave a list of around 170 TCR beta chains associated with cytomegalovirus. Sequencing depth was assumed to be roughly uniform across donors in the presence/absence analyses, though that assumption may not hold. Across donors, most TCR sequences were observed very rarely, whereas some public TCRs were present in many individuals. An earlier analysis of 450 to 750 of the donors showed that most TCR beta V segments appeared in productive rearrangements either about 87% or about 30% of the time, which broadly matched IMGT annotations. A further reported finding was that TCR beta sequences accurately predicted the HLA-A and HLA-B alleles for most subjects in the first cohort.

Concerning this clone: No cognate antigen has been identified for it. One base away there is no much larger clone; base qualities are not given.

The cohort was made up of approximately 700 healthy bone marrow donors. All cohort members were sampled while nominally healthy, although unrecorded immune exposures were likely present. The donor tested CMV seropositive and was one of the 289 seropositive cohort members. Each donor provided a peripheral blood sample, and peripheral blood mononuclear cells were used for TCR beta sequencing. The Qiagen DNeasy Blood Extraction Kit was used to extract genomic DNA from the blood cell samples. The library was obtained by the immunoSEQ multiplex PCR assay. A mixture of 60 forward primers for TCR Vbeta segments and 13 reverse primers for TCR Jbeta segments was used in the multiplex PCR. Amplification of the CDR3 region of rearranged TCR beta genes was performed with a multiplex PCR assay on genomic DNA. Amplified TCR beta libraries were sequenced as 87-base-pair reads on the Illumina HiSeq System. For the original study's pipeline: In a later analysis, tens of millions of unique TCR beta chains were counted across the 500 to 850 repertoires, and about 10 million of these chains were shared by at least two donors. A nearest-neighbor algorithm error-corrected the raw reads and collapsed the reads into unique sequences, merging closely related sequences to remove PCR and sequencing errors. V, D and J gene segments were assigned by aligning CDR3 sequences to IMGT reference sequences. For a sequence to be retained, a match of at least six nucleotides to both a V gene segment and a J gene segment was required. A rearrangement was called productive if the CDR3 had no stop codons and remained in frame with V and J, and every other rearrangement was called non-productive. Following IMGT convention, CDR3 was defined as the stretch from the second conserved V-encoded cysteine to the conserved J-encoded phenylalanine. Sequences without an unambiguous match to a single V gene segment were excluded from the earlier analysis of several hundred of the donors. An earlier analysis of 587 of the donors called V segments functional above 56.7% productive rearrangements and segregating when the between-donor standard deviation exceeded 5%. A statistical classification framework was built for diagnosing cytomegalovirus status from the catalog of TCR beta chain sequences. A later analysis assigned V and J genes by comparing TCR nucleotide sequences with IMGT/GENE-DB human TR gene sequences. A later analysis assigned CDR3 sequences and most-parsimonious VDJ recombination scenarios with the TCRdist pipeline. In a later analysis, each TCR beta chain was defined by its CDR3 amino acid sequence together with its V-gene family, and reads without a unique V-gene family were excluded. To address suspected cross-contamination and a sequencing artifact, a later analysis removed a few hundred highly shared, low-generation-probability nucleotide sequences. In a later analysis, a clonal expansion index for each public chain was calculated from normalized within-repertoire ranks of inferred template counts. A later analysis computed generation probabilities with a VDJ recombination model fitted to out-of-frame rearrangements, and checked the results against IGoR. In a later analysis, TCR-TCR, TCR-HLA and TCR-CMV co-occurrence was scored with hypergeometric tests, and a repertoire-size bias correction was applied to TCR pairs. False discovery rates were estimated in a later analysis by permuting HLA or CMV assignments 20 times. In a later analysis, co-occurring TCRs were grouped using DBSCAN, and TCRdist sequence similarity was added for clustering within HLA-allele-positive subsets. For co-occurrence clustering, repertoires with fewer than 30,000 or more than 120,000 public chains were excluded, along with roughly 5 repertoires with anomalous nucleotide sharing. In TCRdb, the immuneACCESS table is reduced to in-frame sequences with V and J assigned. These tables do not hold every clone; where another copy was compared, an unresolved V gene accounts for under half, and the others remain unexplained. The V and J calls and clone size are taken from that table; D and trimming were inferred from the DNA. In this sample the table shows some 120,000 clones, around 77% of which occur a single time. Around 13% of the sample goes to the ten largest clones.

The CDR3 measures 15 amino acids from cysteine to phenylalanine. This entry keeps only the CDR3 DNA: 45 bases, framed from base 1. CDR1 and CDR2 (SGHDN, FVKESK) derive from the germline V gene. V loses 2 bases, J loses 4 bases, and the germline ends lie 12 bases apart. This TCR was sampled from a middle-aged woman in good health and CMV-seropositive. Material for sequencing was PBMCs. Rearrangement joined TRBV14 to TRBJ1-3; the best D guess is TRBD1, with 6 bases matching. Here the CDR3 is given as CASSQTRGRGNTIYF. The bases are TGTGCCAGCAGCCAAACCAGGGGAAGGGGAAACACCATATATTTT. This CDR3, with the reference TRBV14 and TRBJ1-3 proteins standing in past its ends, gives the full variable domain EAGVTQFPSHSVIEKGQTVTLRCDPISGHDNLYWYRRVMGKEIKFLLHFVKESKQDESGMPNNRFLAERTGGTYSTLKVQPAELEDSGVYFCASSQTRGRGNTIYFGEGSWLTVV.